The rows below give T cell receptor beta chains drawn from one sample of a study of T cell changes during pregnancy in multiple sclerosis. Data came from immunoSEQ multiplex PCR; TCRdb stores just in-frame clones and leaves some out. The sample has tens of thousands of clones, under 95% seen once. Sequences were derived from peripheral blood, sampled in the first trimester of pregnancy. These receptors were collected from a female donor in good health, enrolled as a control in a pregnancy study. Each CDR3 is given with its conserved first and last residue. Each record gives: CDR3 DNA, CDR3 protein, J gene, clone size, V gene, D gene. The D gene is left open where the match is weak. Expanded clones get a size class; other rows say once, few or many, or leave the size out.

DNA: TGTGCTAGTGCCATCCCTCTTACCCTGACAGGGCAGTTCTTC
CDR3: CASAIPLTLTGQFF
J: TRBJ2-1
size: .
V: TRBV12-5
D: .

DNA: TGTGCCAGCTCACCACAGGGGAGGAGGGATACGCAGTATTTT
CDR3: CASSPQGRRDTQYF
J: TRBJ2-3
size: .
V: TRBV18
D: .

DNA: TGCGCCAGCAGCTTCGACAGGGGCAATTTGAATGAGCAGTTCTTC
CDR3: CASSFDRGNLNEQFF
J: TRBJ2-1
size: .
V: TRBV5-1
D: TRBD1

DNA: TGCGCCAGCAGCCTAGAGACAGGGCCCTACGAGCAGTACTTC
CDR3: CASSLETGPYEQYF
J: TRBJ2-7
size: .
V: TRBV4-3
D: TRBD1

DNA: TGTGCCAGCCGAGCGGGGGGCGCTGGGGCCAACGTCCTGACTTTC
CDR3: CASRAGGAGANVLTF
J: TRBJ2-6
size: .
V: TRBV11-3
D: TRBD2

DNA: TGTGCAACAAATAGCGGTGTGCTAGGCGAGCAGTACTTC
CDR3: CATNSGVLGEQYF
J: TRBJ2-7
size: .
V: TRBV10-3
D: .

DNA: TGTGCCAGCAGTTTATCAAGGACAGGGGGCGGTCAGCCCCAGCATTTT
CDR3: CASSLSRTGGGQPQHF
J: TRBJ1-5
size: .
V: TRBV27
D: TRBD1

DNA: TGTGCCAGCAGCCTACTAGCGGGGGGGCCCAAAAACATTCAGTACTTC
CDR3: CASSLLAGGPKNIQYF
J: TRBJ2-4
size: .
V: TRBV5-6
D: TRBD2

DNA: TGTGCCAGCAGCTTAGAGAGGCAGCGCTGGAGGGAAGCTTTCTTT
CDR3: CASSLERQRWREAFF
J: TRBJ1-1
size: .
V: TRBV7-8
D: .

DNA: TGCAGCGTTGAAAGGCTAGCGGGGGGGGAGGTTGAGCAGTTCTTC
CDR3: CSVERLAGGEVEQFF
J: TRBJ2-1
size: .
V: TRBV29-1
D: TRBD2

DNA: TGTGCCAGCAGCTTTTCGGCCGACAGGTTCACAGATACGCAGTATTTT
CDR3: CASSFSADRFTDTQYF
J: TRBJ2-3
size: .
V: TRBV7-6
D: .

DNA: TGTGCCAGCAGCTCCCCGACGGGTTCAATATATGGCTACACCTTC
CDR3: CASSSPTGSIYGYTF
J: TRBJ1-2
size: .
V: TRBV7-2
D: .

DNA: TGTGCCAGTCACGACAGGGGTGGTCAGCCCCAGCATTTT
CDR3: CASHDRGGQPQHF
J: TRBJ1-5
size: .
V: TRBV19
D: TRBD1

DNA: TGTGCCAGCAGTTCGGGACAGGGGAATGCCAACGTCCTGACTTTC
CDR3: CASSSGQGNANVLTF
J: TRBJ2-6
size: .
V: TRBV6-6
D: TRBD1

DNA: TGTGCCAGCTCACCACGCCACCAGTTCTCCTACAATGAGCAGTTCTTC
CDR3: CASSPRHQFSYNEQFF
J: TRBJ2-1
size: .
V: TRBV18
D: .

DNA: TGTGCCACCAGCAGACCCTTCGGGCAGGGGGTAGTCGGGGAGCTGTTTTTT
CDR3: CATSRPFGQGVVGELFF
J: TRBJ2-2
size: .
V: TRBV15
D: TRBD1

DNA: TGCGCCAGCAGCTTGGAGGACATTAACGACGAGCAGTACTTC
CDR3: CASSLEDINDEQYF
J: TRBJ2-7
size: .
V: TRBV5-1
D: .

DNA: TGTGCCAGCAGCTTATGGGACAGCGTCTTCACAGATACGCAGTATTTT
CDR3: CASSLWDSVFTDTQYF
J: TRBJ2-3
size: .
V: TRBV7-2
D: TRBD1

DNA: TGTGCCAGCAGCCCCCAAGGGGGCACCGGGGAGCTGTTTTTT
CDR3: CASSPQGGTGELFF
J: TRBJ2-2
size: .
V: TRBV7-2
D: .

DNA: TGTGCCAGCAGCGTAAATCGGGGTGTGGCGGGATTGTACAATGAGCAGTTCTTC
CDR3: CASSVNRGVAGLYNEQFF
J: TRBJ2-1
size: .
V: TRBV9
D: .

DNA: TGTGCCAGCAGCTCTGCAGGGGTAATTGGCTACACCTTC
CDR3: CASSSAGVIGYTF
J: TRBJ1-2
size: .
V: TRBV11-2
D: .

DNA: TGTGCCAGCAGCCCAGCGGGAGGTAGCACAGATACGCAGTATTTT
CDR3: CASSPAGGSTDTQYF
J: TRBJ2-3
size: .
V: TRBV6-4
D: TRBD2

DNA: TGTGCCACCAGCACATCAGTGATCCCTAACTATGGCTACACCTTC
CDR3: CATSTSVIPNYGYTF
J: TRBJ1-2
size: .
V: TRBV15
D: .

DNA: TGTGCCAGCAGTTATCTCACAGATACGCAGTATTTT
CDR3: CASSYLTDTQYF
J: TRBJ2-3
size: .
V: TRBV5-4
D: .

DNA: TGCGCCAGCAGCCAAGAGACAGTAATTAACTATGGCTACACCTTC
CDR3: CASSQETVINYGYTF
J: TRBJ1-2
size: few
V: TRBV4-3
D: .

DNA: TGTGCCAGCAGTGGGACAGGGTTTAACTATGGCTACACCTTC
CDR3: CASSGTGFNYGYTF
J: TRBJ1-2
size: .
V: TRBV2
D: TRBD1

DNA: TGTGCCAGCAGTTCTACAGGGGCCCTTCAAGAGACCCAGTACTTC
CDR3: CASSSTGALQETQYF
J: TRBJ2-5
size: .
V: TRBV27
D: TRBD1

DNA: TGTGCCAGTAGTAAAAATCCTCAGGGAATAAGTCGCAATCAGCCCCAGCATTTT
CDR3: CASSKNPQGISRNQPQHF
J: TRBJ1-5
size: .
V: TRBV19
D: .

DNA: TGTGCCACCAGCACAACCTTTTCTAGGTACAATGAGCAGTTCTTC
CDR3: CATSTTFSRYNEQFF
J: TRBJ2-1
size: .
V: TRBV15
D: .

DNA: TGTGCCAGCAGCTTAATGGAGGGTGACAATGAGCAGTTCTTC
CDR3: CASSLMEGDNEQFF
J: TRBJ2-1
size: .
V: TRBV7-3
D: .

DNA: TGTGCCAGCAGCCGCGGACTAGCGGGGTTCTTGTCCTCCAATGAGCAGTTCTTC
CDR3: CASSRGLAGFLSSNEQFF
J: TRBJ2-1
size: .
V: TRBV11-2
D: TRBD2

DNA: TGTGCCAGTAGTATAGGTGAGGGCGGTTCCTACGAGCAGTACTTC
CDR3: CASSIGEGGSYEQYF
J: TRBJ2-7
size: .
V: TRBV19
D: .

DNA: TGTGCCAGCAGGCCGACAGGCTACGGTGAAAAACTGTTTTTT
CDR3: CASRPTGYGEKLFF
J: TRBJ1-4
size: .
V: TRBV7-9
D: .

DNA: TGCAGCGTTGATATGGCGGGAGGGCTAGATACGCAGTATTTT
CDR3: CSVDMAGGLDTQYF
J: TRBJ2-3
size: .
V: TRBV29-1
D: TRBD2

DNA: TGTGCCAGTACCATCTCTGGGGCCAACGTCCTGACTTTC
CDR3: CASTISGANVLTF
J: TRBJ2-6
size: .
V: TRBV19
D: .

DNA: TGCGCCTCCCGCCTAGGGACAGGATCAGACGAGCAGTACTTC
CDR3: CASRLGTGSDEQYF
J: TRBJ2-7
size: .
V: TRBV5-1
D: TRBD1

DNA: TGTGCCAGCTCACGGGGGGGATACGAGCAGTACTTC
CDR3: CASSRGGYEQYF
J: TRBJ2-7
size: few
V: TRBV18
D: TRBD2

DNA: TGTGCCAGCAGCTTTCAAGTCAGGGCTAACTATGGCTACACCTTC
CDR3: CASSFQVRANYGYTF
J: TRBJ1-2
size: once
V: TRBV5-8
D: .

DNA: TGCGCCAGCAGCTTAGAGCGGGGGGGCATAAAGACCCAGTACTTC
CDR3: CASSLERGGIKTQYF
J: TRBJ2-5
size: .
V: TRBV5-1
D: TRBD2

DNA: TGTGCCATCAGTGATAAACTAGCGGGGGGAAGCTCCTACAATGAGCAGTTCTTC
CDR3: CAISDKLAGGSSYNEQFF
J: TRBJ2-1
size: .
V: TRBV10-3
D: TRBD2

DNA: TGTGCCAGCAGCCCCGGACTAGCGGGGGCCACCTACGAGCAGTACTTC
CDR3: CASSPGLAGATYEQYF
J: TRBJ2-7
size: .
V: TRBV7-6
D: TRBD2

DNA: TGCAGCGTTATGACAGGGAACCCAGCCCCTAACTATGGCTACACCTTC
CDR3: CSVMTGNPAPNYGYTF
J: TRBJ1-2
size: .
V: TRBV29-1
D: TRBD1

DNA: TGTGCCAGCAGCTTAGTAGGATGGTCAGGGTCCTACAATGAGCAGTTCTTC
CDR3: CASSLVGWSGSYNEQFF
J: TRBJ2-1
size: .
V: TRBV7-2
D: .

DNA: TGCGCCAGCAGTCAATCCGACAGCCTCTCTGGAAACACCATATATTTT
CDR3: CASSQSDSLSGNTIYF
J: TRBJ1-3
size: .
V: TRBV23-1
D: .

DNA: TGTGCCAGCAGTACAGGGTCGAACACTGAAGCTTTCTTT
CDR3: CASSTGSNTEAFF
J: TRBJ1-1
size: .
V: TRBV28
D: .

DNA: TGCGCCAGCAGCCAAGAAGCGTGGACAGGAGAGTACGAGCAGTACTTC
CDR3: CASSQEAWTGEYEQYF
J: TRBJ2-7
size: .
V: TRBV4-3
D: TRBD1